The 25 T cell receptor beta chains in this list originate from one sample, sequenced in a study of shared clonotypes between healthy human individuals. Libraries were prepared by immunoSEQ multiplex PCR; TCRdb keeps only in-frame clonotypes and omits some of them. The table has approximately 2.3 million clones, more than 85% seen once. The material sequenced was naive CD4+ T cells from PBMCs. Subset meaning: CD45RA+ positively selected. Source of these receptors: a man in his late teens or twenties in good health. Some clones in this sample may be carry-over from other donors' samples.

V usage is TRBV6-5 and J usage is TRBJ2-7; D is possibly TRBD1 or TRBD2 (6 bases each). The V and J ends lost 5 bases and 4 bases respectively, with 18 bases between them. CDR3 size: 15 residues. CDR1 MNHEY and CDR2 SVGAGI come from the germline V gene. The CDR3 sequence: CASSKRGEPTYEQYF. Here the CDR3 DNA reads TGTGCCAGCAGTAAGAGGGGGGAGCCAACTTACGAGCAGTACTTC.

The rearrangement links TRBV7-2 to TRBJ2-7; weak D call: TRBD1 (5 bases). Trimming took 3 bases from V and 3 from J, leaving 12 bases between them. The CDR3 consists of 14 residues. Germline loops: CDR1 SGHTA, CDR2 FQGNSA. The DNA for the CDR3 is TGTGCCAGCAGCTTCCTTGGGGCCAACTACGAGCAGTACTTC. Encoded protein: CASSFLGANYEQYF.

This chain joins TRBV6-6 and TRBJ2-3, with 8 bases matching TRBD2. Per the germline V gene, CDR1 is MNHNY and CDR2 is SVGAGI (reference sequence). V shed 5 bases, J shed 4 bases, and the junction held 5 bases outside the gene matches. The length of the CDR3 is 14 residues. The CDR3: CASSIAGSADTQYF. The CDR3 bases are TGTGCCAGCAGTATAGCGGGATCGGCAGATACGCAGTATTTT.

This chain joins TRBV7-2 and TRBJ2-2; D gene unclear. CDR1 and CDR2 from the germline V gene are SGHTA and FQGNSA. This CDR3 contains 13 residues. V was cut by 4 bases and J by 6 bases, with 9 bases left in between. CDR3 coding DNA: TGTGCCAGCAGCTCCTATGCCGCCGGGGAGCTGTTTTTT. It codes for CASSSYAAGELFF.

A note on this clone: Other DNA sequences from this sample encode an identical CDR3 as well. The CDR3 reads CASSLAGGYGYTF. The CDR3 DNA reads TGTGCCAGCAGTCTTGCAGGGGGATATGGCTACACCTTC. The chain uses TRBV27 and TRBJ1-2, with TRBD1 matching 7 bases. Trimming at V came to 5 bases and at J to 5 bases, leaving 5 bases not matched to a gene. Germline V lookup: CDR1 MNHEY, CDR2 SMNVEV (reference sequence). This CDR3 comprises 13 residues.

The chain employs TRBV7-2 and TRBJ2-7, with D perhaps matching TRBD1 (5 bases). The CDR3 length is 15 residues. The germline V gene encodes CDR1 SGHTA and CDR2 FQGNSA. Trimming removed 1 base at V and 1 base at J, with 11 bases between. DNA of the CDR3: TGTGCCAGCAGCTTAGGACAGACCCCATCCTACGAGCAGTACTTC. This encodes CASSLGQTPSYEQYF.

The CDR3 region is CASSRVAGAGELFF. The CDR3 DNA follows: TGTGCCAGCAGCCGGGTAGCGGGAGCCGGGGAGCTGTTTTTT. The gene calls are TRBV9 and TRBJ2-2; 9 bases map to TRBD2. This CDR3 comprises 14 residues. The V gene's germline CDR1 is SGDLS and CDR2 YYNGEE. The junction had 4 bases not matched to a gene; V was cut back by 4 bases and J by 6 bases.

V is TRBV13 and J is TRBJ2-5; 7 bases align to TRBD2. The CDR3 sequence is 16 residues long. The ends lost 2 bases at V and 1 base at J; junction bases unmatched: 7. The germline V gene has CDR1 PRHDT and CDR2 FYEKMQ (reference sequence). The CDR3 coding sequence is TGTGCCAGCAGCTTACTTGAAGCGGGACCCCAAGAGACCCAGTACTTC. This translates into CASSLLEAGPQETQYF.

The chain uses TRBV6-6 and TRBJ2-5; no clear D. The CDR3 covers 13 residues. V lost 8 bases and J 7 bases, leaving 17 bases between the germline ends. Per the germline V gene, CDR1 is MNHNY and CDR2 is SVGAGI (reference sequence). The CDR3 loop reads CASLSTNTGTQYF. CDR3 sequence (DNA): TGTGCCAGCCTTTCAACGAACACGGGGACCCAGTACTTC.

This chain connects TRBV7-2 to TRBJ2-3; no definite D call. The germline CDR1 and CDR2 sequences are SGHTA and FQGNSA. CDR3 length: 11 residues. Here the CDR3 reads CGASDTDTQYF. The CDR3 coding sequence is TGTGGGGCCTCTGATACAGATACGCAGTATTTT.

The chain employs TRBV28 and TRBJ1-2; D not resolved. CDR1 and CDR2 (germline): MDHEN, SYDVKM. This CDR3 contains 15 residues. V lost 7 bases to trimming and J lost 7 bases, with 22 bases between them. The CDR3: CASIKTGREGSGYTF. CDR3 coding DNA: TGTGCCAGCATCAAAACTGGGCGGGAGGGTAGTGGCTACACCTTC.

The chain has TRBV7-9 and TRBJ2-1; 7 positions match TRBD1. Germline CDR1 is SEHNR and CDR2 is FQNEAQ (reference sequence). The CDR3 length is 10 residues. With V trimmed by 10 bases and J by 8 bases, 2 bases remained unmatched. CDR3 amino acids: CANRGDEQFF. The CDR3 DNA reads TGTGCCAACAGGGGCGATGAGCAGTTCTTC.

The V call is TRBV19, the J call TRBJ1-5; TRBD1 aligns across 8 bases. J was trimmed by 4 bases and V by 5 bases; bases with no gene match: 7. The CDR3 runs 15 residues. CDR1 and CDR2 (germline): LNHDA, SQIVND (reference sequence). The CDR3 region is CASSGEGQDNQPQHF. As DNA, the CDR3 is TGTGCCAGTAGTGGGGAGGGACAGGATAATCAGCCCCAGCATTTT.

The V gene is TRBV28, the J gene TRBJ2-1, with 11 bases aligning to TRBD2. From germline, CDR1 is MDHEN and CDR2 SYDVKM. The CDR3 loop spans 15 amino acids. V shed 5 bases, J shed 10 bases, and the junction held 10 bases outside the gene matches. The CDR3 region has the DNA TGTGCCAGCAGTAGCGTAGCGGGAGGGCCTAGGGAGCAGTTCTTC. This translates into CASSSVAGGPREQFF.

This clone was counted a few times. This rearrangement joins TRBV6-5 to TRBJ1-1; D is ambiguous. The CDR3 length is 14 residues. The germline V gene encodes CDR1 MNHEY and CDR2 SVGAGI. V lost 2 bases and J 2 bases, leaving 9 bases between the germline ends. The CDR3 is CASSYRRVNTEAFF. In nucleotides, the CDR3 is TGTGCCAGCAGTTACCGGAGGGTAAACACTGAAGCTTTCTTT.

The V gene is TRBV5-4, the J gene TRBJ2-7; 7 positions agree with TRBD2. Germline V gene data show CDR1 as SGHNT and CDR2 as YYREEE (reference sequence). The CDR3 spans 15 residues. V lost 3 bases to trimming and J lost 7 bases; unmatched junction nucleotides: 13. The DNA of the CDR3 is TGTGCCAGCAGCTCGCCCAGGGAGGGGACGGGTGAGCAGTACTTC. It yields the protein CASSSPREGTGEQYF.

This rearrangement joins TRBV6-6 to TRBJ1-5, with D possibly TRBD1 on 6 matching bases. The germline V gene has CDR1 MNHNY and CDR2 SVGAGI (reference sequence). Between the trimmed V and J ends, which lost 6 bases and 0 bases, there was a span of 15 bases. The CDR3 has 16 residues. CDR3 nucleotides: TGTGCCAGCAGCTCACAGGGAGACTATAGCAATCAGCCCCAGCATTTT. Its translation: CASSSQGDYSNQPQHF.

The rearrangement links TRBV6-5 to TRBJ1-1, with D unclear. Between the trimmed V and J ends, which lost 6 bases and 1 base, there was a span of 12 bases. CDR3 length: 14 amino acids. Germline V gene sequence: CDR1 MNHEY, CDR2 SVGAGI. CDR3 bases: TGTGCCAGCAGCCTTCCGGGCACGAACACTGAAGCTTTCTTT. Translation: CASSLPGTNTEAFF.

The J gene is TRBJ2-7, the V gene TRBV9; the D gene is possibly TRBD1 (5 bases). The ends were cut back, 3 bases at V and 5 bases at J, with 12 bases in the middle. Germline values: CDR1 SGDLS, CDR2 YYNGEE. The CDR3 totals 13 residues. Here the CDR3 DNA reads TGTGCCAGCAGCGCCACAGGATTCAACGAGCAGTACTTC. It codes for CASSATGFNEQYF.

This rearrangement joins TRBV5-4 to TRBJ2-1, with 7 bases matching TRBD2. This CDR3 spans 16 amino acids. Losses at the gene ends were 2 bases for V and 5 bases for J; bases not matched to a gene: 10. The germline CDR1 and CDR2 sequences are SGHNT and YYREEE (reference sequence). This chain's CDR3 is CASSLRSGLPNNEQFF. In DNA, the CDR3 is TGTGCCAGCAGCTTAAGATCGGGACTACCAAACAATGAGCAGTTCTTC.

The rearrangement joins TRBV2 to TRBJ2-3; 9 nucleotides match TRBD2. The CDR3 loop spans 17 amino acids. V gave up 6 bases and J gave up 0 bases; unmatched junction bases: 10. CDR1 and CDR2 from the germline V gene are SNHLY and FYNNEI. DNA of the CDR3: TGTGCCAGCAGCCCCAGGACTAGCGTTTCTAGCACAGATACGCAGTATTTT. Encoded protein: CASSPRTSVSSTDTQYF.

The V gene is TRBV6-6, the J gene TRBJ1-1; 7 positions match TRBD1. J gave up 3 bases and V 4 bases, and 5 bases lay outside the gene matches. The CDR3 has 14 amino acids. Germline V lookup: CDR1 MNHNY, CDR2 SVGAGI (reference sequence). The CDR3 DNA reads as TGTGCCAGCAGTTCAAGACAGGGACACACTGAAGCTTTCTTT. Translation: CASSSRQGHTEAFF.

This rearrangement joins TRBV9 to TRBJ2-7, with D tentatively TRBD1 (6 bases). The CDR3 loop spans 14 amino acids. Trimming took off 4 bases at V and 0 bases at J, with 11 bases between the two ends. Germline CDR1 and CDR2: SGDLS and YYNGEE. CDR3 nucleotides: TGTGCCAGCAGCACCAGGGGAGTCTCCTACGAGCAGTACTTC. Translated: CASSTRGVSYEQYF.

This rearrangement joins TRBV28 to TRBJ1-5, with D perhaps TRBD1 (5 bases). The V gene lost 6 bases and the J gene lost 2 bases, with 17 bases spanning the gap. Germline V CDR1 and CDR2: MDHEN, SYDVKM. The CDR3 is 16 amino acids. This chain's CDR3 is CASSPSGGVGNQPQHF. The CDR3 nucleotides read TGTGCCAGCAGCCCCTCCGGGGGGGTTGGCAATCAGCCCCAGCATTTT.

This clone appeared once. The J gene is TRBJ2-2, the V gene TRBV29-1; maybe TRBD2 (5 bases). The CDR3 is made up of 14 amino acids. The germline V gene encodes CDR1 SQVTM and CDR2 ANQGSEA. V lost 7 bases, J lost 4 bases, and 16 bases lay in between. Here the CDR3 reads CSALLLGITGELFF. In DNA form, the CDR3 reads TGCAGCGCCCTCCTACTAGGAATCACCGGGGAGCTGTTTTTT.